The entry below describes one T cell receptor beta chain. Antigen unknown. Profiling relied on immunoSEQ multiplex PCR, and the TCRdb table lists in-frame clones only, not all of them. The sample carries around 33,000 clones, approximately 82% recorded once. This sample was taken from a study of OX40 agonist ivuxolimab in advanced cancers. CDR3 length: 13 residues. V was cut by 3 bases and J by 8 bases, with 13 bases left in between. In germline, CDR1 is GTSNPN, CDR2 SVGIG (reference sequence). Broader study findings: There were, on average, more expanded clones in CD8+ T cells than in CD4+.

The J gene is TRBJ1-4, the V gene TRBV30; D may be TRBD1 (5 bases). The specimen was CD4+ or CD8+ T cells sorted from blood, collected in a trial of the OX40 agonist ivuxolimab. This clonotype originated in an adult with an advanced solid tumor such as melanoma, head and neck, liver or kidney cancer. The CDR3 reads CAWRGGSREKLFF. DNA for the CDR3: TGTGCCTGGAGGGGGGGGTCGAGGGAAAAACTGTTTTTT. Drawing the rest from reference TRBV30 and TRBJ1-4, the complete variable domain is SQTIHQWPATLVQPVGSPLSLECTVEGTSNPNLYWYRQAAGRGLQLLFYSVGIGQISSEVPQNLSASRPQDRQFILSSKKLLLSDSGFYLCAWRGGSREKLFFGSGTQLSVL.